The 20 T cell receptor beta chains reported below all come from one sample, sequenced in a study of T cells in Graves' hyperthyroidism and ophthalmopathy. Using RNA transcripts as the source, TCR beta CDR3 regions were amplified. With the HTBI primer set, the TCR CDR3 went through a first round of RT-PCR. TCRdb used MiXCR to reprocess the multiplex PCR reads, holding one entry per CDR3 protein. The table lists some 350,000 distinct CDR3 sequences, about a fifth of them singletons, with approximately 4% in the top ten. The sample comprised blood. The receptors were sampled from a woman between 18 and 29 years old with Graves' hyperthyroidism.

This clonotype was detected many times. One end of the junction does not line up with germline, which may come from a read error. The chain is built from TRBV12-3 or TRBV12-4 and TRBJ1-2, with TRBD1 identical over 9 bases. The CDR3 runs to 13 residues. CDR3 loop: CASRQGAKYGYTF. The DNA of the CDR3 is TGTGCCAGCAGACAGGGGGCTAAGTATGGCTACACCTTC.

This clonotype was detected a few times. This chain uses TRBV2 with TRBJ2-2, with TRBD1 as a possible D gene (7 bases). Trimming removed 4 bases from V and 3 bases from J, with 15 bases in between. CDR3 length equals 16 residues. Germline-derived CDR1 and CDR2 are SNHLY and FYNNEI. The CDR3 region has the DNA TGTGCCAGCAGTGCATCAGGGGGGTCGGACACCGGGGAGCTGTTTTTT. Its translation is CASSASGGSDTGELFF. The whole variable domain, filled in from reference TRBV2 and TRBJ2-2, reads EPEVTQTPSHQVTQMGQEVILRCVPISNHLYFYWYRQILGQKVEFLVSFYNNEISEKSEIFDDQFSVERPDGSNFTLKIRSTKLEDSAMYFCASSASGGSDTGELFFGEGSRLTVL.

This clonotype was seen repeatedly, ten times or more. The gene calls are TRBV6-5 and TRBJ2-2; TRBD1 might be the D (6 bases). V lost 2 bases and J lost 4, with 11 bases in between. The CDR3 runs 15 residues. The germline gives CDR1 MNHEY, CDR2 SVGAGI. CDR3 in DNA: TGTGCCAGCAGTTACAGAGGGGGTGCCACCGGGGAGCTGTTTTTT. Residues: CASSYRGGATGELFF.

The rearrangement links TRBV6-1 to TRBJ2-5; 7 bases map to TRBD2. Looked up from germline, CDR1 is MNHNS and CDR2 is SASEGT. The CDR3 extends over 15 amino acids. V lost 6 bases to trimming and J lost 5 bases; unmatched junction nucleotides: 12. CDR3 nucleotide sequence: TGTGCCAGCAGCAGTTACGTGGGCGGGAGTGAGACCCAGTACTTC. This codes for CASSSYVGGSETQYF.

This clonotype was observed at least ten times. The V call is TRBV12-3 or TRBV12-4, the J call TRBJ2-7; 7 bases are a match to TRBD1. The trim removed 0 bases at V and 4 bases at J, leaving 12 bases unmatched. CDR3 size: 17 residues. The CDR3 reads CASSLAAPLGRGYEQYF. CDR3 DNA sequence: TGTGCCAGCAGTTTAGCGGCCCCCCTGGGCAGGGGGTACGAGCAGTACTTC.

This clonotype was observed at least ten times. The V call is TRBV2, the J call TRBJ1-1, with TRBD1 as a possible D gene (6 bases). The germline V gene encodes CDR1 SNHLY and CDR2 FYNNEI. V lost 5 bases and J lost 4, with 11 bases in between. There are 13 residues in the CDR3. Here the CDR3 DNA reads TGTGCCAGCAGTCCACAGGGAAGCACTGAAGCTTTCTTT. Amino acids: CASSPQGSTEAFF.

This clonotype was seen repeatedly, ten times or more. The V call is TRBV6-5, the J call TRBJ2-2; 7 bases line up with TRBD2. The CDR3 totals 16 residues. V was pared by 2 bases and J by 1 base, with 4 bases of the junction left unmatched. Germline assignment: CDR1 MNHEY and CDR2 SVGAGI. The DNA for the CDR3 is TGTGCCAGCAGTTACCTAGGACTAGTGAACACCGGGGAGCTGTTTTTT. Its translation is CASSYLGLVNTGELFF.

By share of the sample, this clonotype is medium-sized. The chain links TRBV6-2 or TRBV6-3 to TRBJ2-6; D is undetermined. Trimming removed 5 bases from V and 0 bases from J, with 5 bases in between. CDR3 size: 14 residues. Germline V gives CDR1 MNHEY, CDR2 SVGEGT. The CDR3 DNA reads as TGTGCCAGCAGTACTAACTCTGGGGCCAACGTCCTGACTTTC. Translation gives CASSTNSGANVLTF.

The sample holds many counts of this clonotype. The chain links TRBV12-3 or TRBV12-4 to TRBJ2-7; D gene unclear. Trimming took 7 bases from V and 1 from J, leaving 11 bases between them. CDR3 length: 13 amino acids. CDR3 coding DNA: TGTGCCAGCATCGACACTGGATCCTACGAGCAGTACTTC. Translated, it gives CASIDTGSYEQYF.

Comments on this clonotype: Lacking the conserved final phenylalanine or tryptophan, this CDR3 likely reflects a read error. The J gene is TRBJ1-1, the V gene TRBV30; no reliable D call. Trimming removed 0 bases at V and 8 bases at J, with 10 bases between. The V gene's germline CDR1 is GTSNPN and CDR2 SVGIG (reference sequence). This CDR3 is 12 amino acids long. The CDR3: CAWSVRPGEAFS. The CDR3 DNA sequence: TGTGCCTGGAGTGTACGCCCAGGAGAAGCTTTCTCT.

CDR3 in DNA: TGTGCCAGCAGGAACCGACAGGGAGGAGAGACCCAGTACTTC. This encodes CASRNRQGGETQYF. The chain recombines TRBV12-3 or TRBV12-4 with TRBJ2-5, with D possibly TRBD1 on 7 matching bases. Trimming cost V 6 bases and J 4 bases, with 15 bases left between them. The CDR3 loop spans 14 amino acids.

A word on this clonotype: A read error may produce the germline difference seen at one junction end. The CDR3 nucleotides are TGCGCCAGCAGCCGGACAGGGTCCACCGGGGAGCTGTGTTTT. This encodes CASSRTGSTGELCF. The chain couples TRBV5-1 to TRBJ2-2; 8 bases match TRBD1. CDR3 length: 14 residues. Germline V gene lookup returns CDR1 SGHRS and CDR2 YFSETQ.

This clonotype was counted many times. The V and J genes are TRBV5-1 and TRBJ2-2; TRBD2 aligns across 13 bases. V shed 4 bases, J shed 5 bases, and the junction held 5 bases outside the gene matches. This CDR3 has 16 amino acids. Germline V CDR1 and CDR2: SGHRS, YFSETQ. The CDR3 DNA sequence: TGCGCCAGCAGCGAAGAGGGACTAGCGGGGACCGGGGAGCTGTTTTTT. Translation: CASSEEGLAGTGELFF.

On this clonotype: A much larger clone lies a single base off, so this may be a read error. This sequence joins TRBV12-3 or TRBV12-4 and TRBJ2-2, with TRBD2 matching 14 bases. The CDR3 consists of 17 residues. The DNA for the CDR3 is TGTGCCAGCAGGGGGACTAGCGGGGGTCTCGGTGCCGGGGAGCTGTGTTTT. This translates into CASRGTSGGLGAGELCF.

The CDR3 nucleotides are TGTGCCAGCAGTTTCCCCGGGACAGGGAGCTATGGCTACACCTTC. Translating gives CASSFPGTGSYGYTF. This rearrangement joins TRBV28 to TRBJ1-2, with 9 positions matching TRBD1. CDR3 length equals 15 residues. The ends lost 3 bases at V and 4 bases at J; junction bases unmatched: 6. Germline V gene data show CDR1 as MDHEN and CDR2 as SYDVKM.

This clonotype was counted at least ten times. The rearrangement joins TRBV15 to TRBJ1-1; D possibly corresponds to TRBD1 (5 bases). Germline CDR1 and CDR2: LNHNV and YYDKDF (reference sequence). The germline V and J ends were trimmed by 0 bases and 10 bases, with 12 bases remaining between them. CDR3 length: 13 amino acids. Here the CDR3 DNA reads TGTGCCACCAGCAGAGATGACGGGGGTCTAGCTTTCTTT. Translation gives CATSRDDGGLAFF.

This clonotype was observed at least ten times. The chain combines TRBV6-2 or TRBV6-3 with TRBJ2-5; a weak D match, TRBD1 (6 bases). The CDR3 extends over 14 amino acids. V lost 7 bases and J lost 5, with 17 bases in between. CDR1 is MNHEY, CDR2 SVGEGT, per germline. CDR3 region: CASTSGGLVETQYF. DNA of the CDR3: TGTGCCAGCACTTCTGGGGGCCTCGTGGAGACCCAGTACTTC.

V gene TRBV20-1 combines with J gene TRBJ1-3; D is uncertain. Trimming removed 6 bases at V and 0 bases at J, with 9 bases between. The CDR3 length is 13 residues. The germline V gene encodes CDR1 DFQATT and CDR2 SNEGSKA (reference sequence). As DNA, the CDR3 is TGCAGTGCCAGGCCCGGCTCTGGAAACACCATATATTTT. It yields the protein CSARPGSGNTIYF.

This clonotype has a count of ten or more. This chain connects TRBV6-1 to TRBJ2-5; TRBD2 aligns across 8 bases. Germline CDR1 MNHNS, CDR2 SASEGT. The CDR3 is 15 amino acids. With V trimmed by 0 bases and J by 5 bases, 5 bases remained unmatched. This CDR3 is CASSEAHSGGETQYF. CDR3 DNA: TGTGCCAGCAGTGAAGCACATTCGGGGGGGGAGACCCAGTACTTC.

There are many counts of this clonotype. One end of the junction fails to match germline, which may point to a read error. The genes are TRBV15 and TRBJ2-7, with a possible D match to TRBD2 (6 bases). Germline CDR1 and CDR2: LNHNV and YYDKDF (reference sequence). The CDR3 covers 16 residues. The CDR3 region has the DNA TGTACCACCAGCAGAGGAGGGGCCCTGACCCCCTACGAGCAGTACTTC. Protein product: CTTSRGGALTPYEQYF. The variable domain in full, completed from reference TRBV15 and TRBJ2-7, reads DAMVIQNPRYQVTQFGKPVTLSCSQTLNHNVMYWYQQKSSQAPKLLFHYYDKDFNNEADTPDNFQSRRPNTSFCFLDIRSPGLGDTAMYLCTTSRGGALTPYEQYFGPGTRLTVT.